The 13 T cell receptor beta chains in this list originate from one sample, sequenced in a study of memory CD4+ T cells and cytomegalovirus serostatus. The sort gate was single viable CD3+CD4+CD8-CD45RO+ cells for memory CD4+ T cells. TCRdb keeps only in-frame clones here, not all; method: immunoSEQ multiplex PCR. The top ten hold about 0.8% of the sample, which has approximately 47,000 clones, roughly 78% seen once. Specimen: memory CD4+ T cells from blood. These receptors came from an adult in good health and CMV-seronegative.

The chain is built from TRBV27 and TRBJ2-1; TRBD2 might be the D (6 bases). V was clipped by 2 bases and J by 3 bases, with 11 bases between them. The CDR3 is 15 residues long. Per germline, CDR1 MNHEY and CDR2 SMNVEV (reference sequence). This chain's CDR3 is CASSLQRGGYNEQFF. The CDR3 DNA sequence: TGTGCCAGCAGTTTACAGAGGGGAGGCTACAATGAGCAGTTCTTC.

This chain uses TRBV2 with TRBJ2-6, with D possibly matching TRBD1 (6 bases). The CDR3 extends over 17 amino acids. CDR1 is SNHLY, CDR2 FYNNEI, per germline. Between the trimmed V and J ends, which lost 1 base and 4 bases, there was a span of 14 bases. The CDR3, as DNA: TGTGCCAGCAGTGAAGGAGGTAGGGGGTACGGGGCCAACGTCCTGACTTTC. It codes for CASSEGGRGYGANVLTF.

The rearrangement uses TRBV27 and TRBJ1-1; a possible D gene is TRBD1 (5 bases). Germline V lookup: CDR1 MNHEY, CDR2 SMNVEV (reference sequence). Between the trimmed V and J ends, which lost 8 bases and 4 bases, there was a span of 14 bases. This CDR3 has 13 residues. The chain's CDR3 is CASGPGWTTEAFF. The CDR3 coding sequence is TGTGCCAGCGGGCCAGGGTGGACCACTGAAGCTTTCTTT.

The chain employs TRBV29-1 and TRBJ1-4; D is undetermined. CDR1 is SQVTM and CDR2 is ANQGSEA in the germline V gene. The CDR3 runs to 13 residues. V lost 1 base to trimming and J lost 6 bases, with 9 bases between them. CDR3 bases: TGCAGCGTTGAAGCCCGGGGTTATGAAAAACTGTTTTTT. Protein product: CSVEARGYEKLFF.

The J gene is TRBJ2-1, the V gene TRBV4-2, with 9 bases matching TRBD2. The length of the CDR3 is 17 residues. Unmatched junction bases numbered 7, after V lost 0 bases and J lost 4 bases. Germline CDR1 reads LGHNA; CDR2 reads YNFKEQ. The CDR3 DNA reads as TGTGCCAGCAGCCAAGAGATCCTAGCGGGACCTTACAATGAGCAGTTCTTC. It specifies CASSQEILAGPYNEQFF.

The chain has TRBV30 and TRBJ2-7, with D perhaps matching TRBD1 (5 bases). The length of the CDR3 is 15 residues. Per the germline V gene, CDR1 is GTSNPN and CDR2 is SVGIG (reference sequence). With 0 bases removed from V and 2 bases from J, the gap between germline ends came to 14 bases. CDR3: CAWSVGASSAYEQYF. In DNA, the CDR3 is TGTGCCTGGAGTGTAGGGGCCAGTTCGGCCTACGAGCAGTACTTC.

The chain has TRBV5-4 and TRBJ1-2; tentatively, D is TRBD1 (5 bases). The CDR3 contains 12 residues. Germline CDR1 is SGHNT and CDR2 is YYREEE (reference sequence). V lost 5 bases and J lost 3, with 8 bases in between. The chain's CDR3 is CASSGGDYGYTF. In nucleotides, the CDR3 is TGTGCCAGCAGTGGGGGGGACTATGGCTACACCTTC.

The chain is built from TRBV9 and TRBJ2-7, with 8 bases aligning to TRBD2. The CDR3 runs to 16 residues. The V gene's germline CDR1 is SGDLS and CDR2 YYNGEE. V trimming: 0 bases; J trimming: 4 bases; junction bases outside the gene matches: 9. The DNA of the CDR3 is TGTGCCAGCAGCGTAGGTCCCCGCGGGGGGACTTACGAGCAGTACTTC. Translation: CASSVGPRGGTYEQYF.

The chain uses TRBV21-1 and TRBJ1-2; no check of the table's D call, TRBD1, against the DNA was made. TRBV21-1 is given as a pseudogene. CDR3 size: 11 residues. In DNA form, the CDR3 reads TGTGCCAGCAGCAAGTGGGGCACTTTTAACTTC. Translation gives CASSKWGTFNF.

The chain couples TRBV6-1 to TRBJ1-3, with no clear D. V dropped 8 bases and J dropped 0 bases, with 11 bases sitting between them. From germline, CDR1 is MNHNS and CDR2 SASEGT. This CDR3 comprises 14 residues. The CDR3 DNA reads TGTGCCAGCTCCCACATCAGCTCTGGAAACACCATATATTTT. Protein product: CASSHISSGNTIYF.

As DNA, the CDR3 is TGTGCCAGCAGTGTAACCCCTGGCTATGAGCAGTTCTTC. Translation gives CASSVTPGYEQFF. The rearrangement uses TRBV6-1 and TRBJ2-1; D remains ambiguous. V lost 4 bases and J lost 8, with 12 bases in between. There are 13 residues in the CDR3. The germline V gene has CDR1 MNHNS and CDR2 SASEGT.

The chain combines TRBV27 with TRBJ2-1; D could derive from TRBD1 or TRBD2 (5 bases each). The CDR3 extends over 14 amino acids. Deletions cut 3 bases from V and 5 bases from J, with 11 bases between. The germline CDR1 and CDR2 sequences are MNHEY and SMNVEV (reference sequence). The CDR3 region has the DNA TGTGCCAGCAGTTTCAGACAGACTAACAATGAGCAGTTCTTC. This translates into CASSFRQTNNEQFF.

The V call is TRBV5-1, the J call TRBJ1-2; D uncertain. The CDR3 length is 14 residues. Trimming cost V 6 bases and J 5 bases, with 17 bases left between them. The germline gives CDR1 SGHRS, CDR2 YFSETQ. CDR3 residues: CASNLDGVEYGYTF. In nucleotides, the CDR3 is TGCGCCAGCAACCTCGACGGTGTAGAGTATGGCTACACCTTC.